The sequence of this T cell receptor beta chain was determined in a study of T cell responses to AZD1222 COVID-19 vaccine. Points on this clone: Its target is not known.

Produced via immunoSEQ multiplex PCR; TCRdb's table is partial and in-frame only. Of about 180,000 clones listed, 90% to 95% are singletons. Study-level findings and limits: Females outnumbered males among donors, who were mostly white British; clonal diversity was possibly underestimated. Spike regions recognized by vaccine-associated CD4 TCRs spanned the protein, led by 160-218 and 743-854. The study identified only a handful of AZD1222 recipients as seropositive at baseline.

The sample consisted of peripheral blood, taken 28 days after the second AZD1222 dose. This clonotype originated in an adult who received the AZD1222 COVID-19 vaccine.

This CDR3 reads CASSLDRRVGTEAFF. As DNA, the CDR3 is TGTGCCAGCAGCTTGGATCGCAGGGTGGGCACTGAAGCTTTCTTT. The chain has TRBV5-6 and TRBJ1-1; perhaps TRBD1 as D (5 bases). Germline V lookup: CDR1 SGHDT, CDR2 YYEEEE. This CDR3 contains 15 residues. The V end was cut by 0 bases, the J end by 4 bases, with 13 bases between.